This T cell receptor beta chain was retrieved from a study of cytomegalovirus exposure and HLA in healthy donors. The CDR3 spans 16 residues. Germline V gives CDR1 ENHRY, CDR2 SYGVKD. V lost 3 bases, J lost 4 bases, and 16 bases lay in between. Sequencing used immunoSEQ multiplex PCR; TCRdb keeps in-frame clones, though not all of them. The data contain about 130,000 clones, about nine tenths of them seen just once; the ten biggest clones take up about 1.5%. V usage is TRBV10-3 and J usage is TRBJ1-3; D perhaps matches TRBD1 (5 bases). Sequenced sample: PBMCs. The sequence derives from a man aged 25-45 years in good health and CMV-seronegative. In nucleotides, the CDR3 is TGTGCCATCAGTGAAGGGAGGGGCGCGAGAGGAAACACCATATATTTT. Its translation: CAISEGRGARGNTIYF.